The clone carrying this TCR beta chain was found many times. The target antigen is unknown. Transcripts of RNA were the source for amplifying TCR beta CDR3 regions. After a first-round RT-PCR with HTBI primers, a second-round multiplex PCR was run. Using its own MiXCR run on the multiplex PCR reads, TCRdb lists one record per CDR3 protein. This table has 350,000 or so distinct CDR3 sequences, 15% to 20% appearing once. An approximately 10 ml volume of fresh peripheral blood provided the PBMCs. This sample was taken from a study of Graves' ophthalmopathy and Graves' hyperthyroidism. General study results and limits: Most thyroid-expanded clonotypes exceeding 0.001 frequency were also found in blood.

CDR3 size: 13 residues. CDR1 and CDR2 (germline): GTSNPN, SVGIG (reference sequence). The V end was cut by 0 bases, the J end by 0 bases, with 6 bases between. The sequenced sample consisted of peripheral blood. The clonotype comes from an adult man with Graves' ophthalmopathy. V and J are TRBV30 and TRBJ2-7; D is uncertain. The CDR3 loop reads CAWSVGNSYEQYF. The CDR3, as DNA: TGTGCCTGGAGTGTTGGCAACTCCTACGAGCAGTACTTC.